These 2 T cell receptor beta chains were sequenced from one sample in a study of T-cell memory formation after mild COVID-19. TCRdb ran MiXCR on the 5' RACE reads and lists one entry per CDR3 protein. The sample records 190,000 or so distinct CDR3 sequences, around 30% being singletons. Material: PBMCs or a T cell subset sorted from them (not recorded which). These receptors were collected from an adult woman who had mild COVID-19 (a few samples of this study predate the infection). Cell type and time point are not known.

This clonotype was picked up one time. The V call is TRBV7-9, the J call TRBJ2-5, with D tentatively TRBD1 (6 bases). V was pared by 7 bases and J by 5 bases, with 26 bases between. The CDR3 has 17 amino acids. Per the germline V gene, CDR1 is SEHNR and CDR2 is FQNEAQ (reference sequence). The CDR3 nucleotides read TGTGCCAGCACCCACCCCGGAAGGCAGGGGTCACGGGAGACCCAGTACTTC. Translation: CASTHPGRQGSRETQYF.

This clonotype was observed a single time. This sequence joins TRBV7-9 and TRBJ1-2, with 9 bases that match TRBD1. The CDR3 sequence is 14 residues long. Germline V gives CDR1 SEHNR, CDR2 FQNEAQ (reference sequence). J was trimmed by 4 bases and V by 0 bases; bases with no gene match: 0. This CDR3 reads CASSLADRGYGYTF. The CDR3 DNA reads TGTGCCAGCAGCTTAGCGGACAGGGGCTATGGCTACACCTTC.